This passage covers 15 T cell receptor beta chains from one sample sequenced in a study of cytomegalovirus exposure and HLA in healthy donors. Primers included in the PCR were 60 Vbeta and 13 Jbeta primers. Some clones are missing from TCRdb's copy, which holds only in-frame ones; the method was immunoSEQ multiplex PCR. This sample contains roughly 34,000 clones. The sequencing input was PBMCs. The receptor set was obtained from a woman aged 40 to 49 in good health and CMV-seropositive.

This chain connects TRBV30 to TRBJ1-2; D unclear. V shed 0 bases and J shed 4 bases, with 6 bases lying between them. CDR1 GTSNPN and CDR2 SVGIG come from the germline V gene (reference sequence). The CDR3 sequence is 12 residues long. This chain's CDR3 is CAWSVRGYGYTF. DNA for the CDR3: TGTGCCTGGAGTGTACGGGGCTATGGCTACACCTTC.

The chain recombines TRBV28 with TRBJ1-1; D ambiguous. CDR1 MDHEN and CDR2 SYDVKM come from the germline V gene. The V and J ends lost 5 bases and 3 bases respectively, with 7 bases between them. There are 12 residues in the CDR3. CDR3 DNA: TGTGCCAGCAGTATCCTTGACACTGAAGCTTTCTTT. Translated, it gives CASSILDTEAFF.

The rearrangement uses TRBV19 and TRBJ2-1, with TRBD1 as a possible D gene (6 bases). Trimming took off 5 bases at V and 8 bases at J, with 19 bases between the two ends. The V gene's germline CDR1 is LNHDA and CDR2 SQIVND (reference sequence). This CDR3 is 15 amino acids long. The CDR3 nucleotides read TGTGCCAGTAGTTCCCAAGTCAGGGGAAGGGATGAGCAGTTCTTC. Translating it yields CASSSQVRGRDEQFF.

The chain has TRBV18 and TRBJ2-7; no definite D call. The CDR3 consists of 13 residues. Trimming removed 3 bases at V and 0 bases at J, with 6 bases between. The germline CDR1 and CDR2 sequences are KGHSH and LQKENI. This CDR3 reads CASSPPSSYEQYF. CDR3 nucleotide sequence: TGTGCCAGCTCACCGCCGAGCTCCTACGAGCAGTACTTC.

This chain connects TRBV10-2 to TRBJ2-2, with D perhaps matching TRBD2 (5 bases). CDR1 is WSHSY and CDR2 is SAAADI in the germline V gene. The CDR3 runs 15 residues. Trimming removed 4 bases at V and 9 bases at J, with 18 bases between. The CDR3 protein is CASSATRTAGRELFF. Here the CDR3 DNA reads TGCGCCAGCAGTGCGACCCGAACCGCGGGCCGGGAGCTGTTTTTT.

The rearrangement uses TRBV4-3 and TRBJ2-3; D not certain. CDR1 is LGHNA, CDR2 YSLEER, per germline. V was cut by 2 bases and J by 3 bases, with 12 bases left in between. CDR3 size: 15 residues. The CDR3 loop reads CASSQRQVGTDTQYF. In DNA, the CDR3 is TGCGCCAGCAGCCAACGTCAGGTCGGAACAGATACGCAGTATTTT.

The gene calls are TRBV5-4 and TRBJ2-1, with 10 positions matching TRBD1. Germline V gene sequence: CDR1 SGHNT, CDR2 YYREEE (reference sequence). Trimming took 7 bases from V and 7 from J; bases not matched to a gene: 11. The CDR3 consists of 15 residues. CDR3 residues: CASGSLGQGINEQFF. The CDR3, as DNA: TGTGCCAGCGGCTCGCTGGGACAGGGGATAAATGAGCAGTTCTTC.

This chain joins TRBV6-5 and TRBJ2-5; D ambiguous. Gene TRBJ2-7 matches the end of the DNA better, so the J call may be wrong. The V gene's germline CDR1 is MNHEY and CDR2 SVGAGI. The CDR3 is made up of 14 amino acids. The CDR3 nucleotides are TGTGCCAGCAGTTACGCCGGGTGGTCCTACGAGCAGTACTTC. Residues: CASSYAGWSYEQYF.

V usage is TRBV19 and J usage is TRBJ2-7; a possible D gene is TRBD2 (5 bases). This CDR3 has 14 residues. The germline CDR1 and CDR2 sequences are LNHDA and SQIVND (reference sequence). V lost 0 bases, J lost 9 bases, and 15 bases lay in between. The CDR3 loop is CASSIDLTSRGQYF. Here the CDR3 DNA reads TGTGCCAGTAGTATAGATTTGACCAGTCGGGGGCAGTACTTC.

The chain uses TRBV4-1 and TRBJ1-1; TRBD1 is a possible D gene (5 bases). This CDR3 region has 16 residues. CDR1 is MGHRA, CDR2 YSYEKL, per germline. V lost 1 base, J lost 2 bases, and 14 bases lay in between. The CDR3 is CASSQVVDIGNTEAFF. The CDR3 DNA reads TGCGCCAGCAGCCAAGTCGTGGACATCGGAAACACTGAAGCTTTCTTT.

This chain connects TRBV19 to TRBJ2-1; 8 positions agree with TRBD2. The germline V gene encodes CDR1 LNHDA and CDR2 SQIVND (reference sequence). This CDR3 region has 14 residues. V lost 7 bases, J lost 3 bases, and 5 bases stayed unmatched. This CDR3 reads CASISAGVYNEQFF. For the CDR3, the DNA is TGTGCCAGTATTTCAGCGGGAGTCTACAATGAGCAGTTCTTC.

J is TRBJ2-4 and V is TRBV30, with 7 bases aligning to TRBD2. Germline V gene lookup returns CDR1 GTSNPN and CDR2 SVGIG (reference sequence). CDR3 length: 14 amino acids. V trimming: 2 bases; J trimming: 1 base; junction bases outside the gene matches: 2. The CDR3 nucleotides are TGTGCCTGGAGTCGGGGGGATGCCAAAAACATTCAGTACTTC. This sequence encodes CAWSRGDAKNIQYF.

CDR3 bases: TGTGCCAGCTCACCCCGGAGGGGCATGGGGGGGGAGCAGTACTTC. Translation: CASSPRRGMGGEQYF. This chain uses TRBV18 with TRBJ2-7, with TRBD2 identical over 7 bases. The CDR3 is made up of 15 amino acids. Trimming removed 3 bases from V and 7 bases from J; junction bases left unmatched: 12. CDR1 and CDR2 (germline): KGHSH, LQKENI.

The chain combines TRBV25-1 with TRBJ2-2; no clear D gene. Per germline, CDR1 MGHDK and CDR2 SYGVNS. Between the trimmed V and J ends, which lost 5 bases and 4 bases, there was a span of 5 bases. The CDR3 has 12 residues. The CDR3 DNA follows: TGTGCCAGCAGTCGGTTCACCGGGGAGCTGTTTTTT. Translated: CASSRFTGELFF.

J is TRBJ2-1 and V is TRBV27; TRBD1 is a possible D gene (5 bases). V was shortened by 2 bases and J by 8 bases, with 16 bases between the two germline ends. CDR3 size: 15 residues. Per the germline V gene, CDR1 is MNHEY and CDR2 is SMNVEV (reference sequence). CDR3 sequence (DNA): TGTGCCAGCAGTTTAAGGGGTGGAGTGTGGGATGAGCAGTTCTTC. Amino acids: CASSLRGGVWDEQFF.